This T cell receptor beta chain appears in the sequencing data of a study of blood T cell repertoires in COVID-19. On the study more broadly: The United States, Italy and Spain were the sources of the acute and convalescent COVID-19 samples. PBMCs, B-cell-depleted T cells, or T cells provided the cDNA or gDNA that made up the material.

Original methodology: By means of reference gene primer amplification, nucleated cell counts were estimated. The data were produced by immunoSEQ multiplex PCR, yet TCRdb's version contains in-frame clones alone and is incomplete. That table supplies the V and J calls and clone size; D and trimming were determined from the DNA. The table records a few hundred thousand clones, around 86% of them present only once. The CDR3 has 12 residues. Deletions cut 2 bases from V and 7 bases from J, with 8 bases between. CDR1 is SNHLY, CDR2 FYNNEI, per germline. This clone was counted between two and nine times. Sequencing used peripheral blood. The J gene is TRBJ1-2, the V gene TRBV2; D gene unclear. This TCR derives from a man younger than 45 who had recovered from COVID-19. The CDR3 sequence: CASSETGSGYTF. The DNA for the CDR3 is TGTGCCAGCAGTGAAACGGGGAGTGGCTACACCTTC. Complete variable domain (other parts from reference TRBV2 and TRBJ1-2): EPEVTQTPSHQVTQMGQEVILRCVPISNHLYFYWYRQILGQKVEFLVSFYNNEISEKSEIFDDQFSVERPDGSNFTLKIRSTKLEDSAMYFCASSETGSGYTFGSGTRLTVV.